Listed here are 2 T cell receptor beta chains from one sample, sequenced in a study of blood T cell repertoires in COVID-19. Libraries were prepared by immunoSEQ multiplex PCR; TCRdb keeps only in-frame clonotypes and omits some of them. Among some 300,000 clones listed, 88% were seen once. The specimen sequenced was peripheral blood. These TCRs come from a woman aged 30 to 39 who had recovered from COVID-19.

The rearrangement links TRBV28 to TRBJ1-5; D gene ambiguous. V dropped 4 bases and J dropped 6 bases, with 16 bases sitting between them. Per germline, CDR1 MDHEN and CDR2 SYDVKM. The CDR3 totals 15 residues. In DNA form, the CDR3 reads TGTGCCAGCAGTTCCCCCGGGTCATTTGCTCAGCCCCAGCATTTT. It codes for CASSSPGSFAQPQHF.

The chain links TRBV29-1 to TRBJ1-5, with D unclear. The germline V and J ends were trimmed by 4 bases and 0 bases, with 10 bases remaining between them. Germline loops: CDR1 SQVTM, CDR2 ANQGSEA. The CDR3 runs to 14 residues. This chain's CDR3 is CSVGSGYSNQPQHF. The CDR3 region has the DNA TGCAGCGTTGGTTCCGGGTATAGCAATCAGCCCCAGCATTTT.